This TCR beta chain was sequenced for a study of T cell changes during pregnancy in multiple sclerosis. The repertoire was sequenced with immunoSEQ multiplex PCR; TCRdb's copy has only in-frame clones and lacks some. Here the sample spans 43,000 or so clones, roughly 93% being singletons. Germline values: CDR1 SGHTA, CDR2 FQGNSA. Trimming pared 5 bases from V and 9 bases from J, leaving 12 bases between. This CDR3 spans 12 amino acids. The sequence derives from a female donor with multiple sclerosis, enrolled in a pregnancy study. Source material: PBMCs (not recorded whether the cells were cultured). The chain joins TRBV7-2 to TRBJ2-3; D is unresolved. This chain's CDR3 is CASSLIVETQYF. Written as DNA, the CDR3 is TGTGCCAGCAGCCTCATTGTCGAAACGCAGTATTTT.